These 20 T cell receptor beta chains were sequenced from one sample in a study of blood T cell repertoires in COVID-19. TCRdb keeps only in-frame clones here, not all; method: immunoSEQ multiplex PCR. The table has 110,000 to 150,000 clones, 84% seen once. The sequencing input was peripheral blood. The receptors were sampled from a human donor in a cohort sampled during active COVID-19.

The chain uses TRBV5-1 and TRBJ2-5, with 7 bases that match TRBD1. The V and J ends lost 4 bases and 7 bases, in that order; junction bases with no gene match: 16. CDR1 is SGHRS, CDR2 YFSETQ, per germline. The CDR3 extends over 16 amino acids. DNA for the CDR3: TGCGCCAGCAGCCCAAACCGGGACAGCTCCCCGGGGACCCAGTACTTC. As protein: CASSPNRDSSPGTQYF.

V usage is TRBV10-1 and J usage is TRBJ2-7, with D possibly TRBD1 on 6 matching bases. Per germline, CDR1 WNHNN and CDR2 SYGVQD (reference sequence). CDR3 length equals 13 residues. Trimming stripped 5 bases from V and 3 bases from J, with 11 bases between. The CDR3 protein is CASSITGNYEQYF. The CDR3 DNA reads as TGCGCCAGCAGTATAACAGGGAACTACGAGCAGTACTTC.

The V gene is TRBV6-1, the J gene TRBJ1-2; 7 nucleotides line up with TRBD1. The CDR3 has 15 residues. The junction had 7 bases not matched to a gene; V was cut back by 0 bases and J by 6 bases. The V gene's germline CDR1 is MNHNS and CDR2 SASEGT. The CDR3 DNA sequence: TGTGCCAGCAGTGAAGCGTCGGGACAGCAGAATGGCTACACCTTC. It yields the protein CASSEASGQQNGYTF.

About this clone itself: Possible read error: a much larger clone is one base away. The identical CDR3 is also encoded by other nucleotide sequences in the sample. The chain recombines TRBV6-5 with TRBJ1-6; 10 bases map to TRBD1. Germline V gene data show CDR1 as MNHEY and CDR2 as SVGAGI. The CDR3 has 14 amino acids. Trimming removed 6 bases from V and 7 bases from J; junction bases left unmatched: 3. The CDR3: CASSSGQGNSPLHF. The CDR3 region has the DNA TGTGCCAGCAGCTCGGGACAGGGGAATTCACCCCTCCACTTT.

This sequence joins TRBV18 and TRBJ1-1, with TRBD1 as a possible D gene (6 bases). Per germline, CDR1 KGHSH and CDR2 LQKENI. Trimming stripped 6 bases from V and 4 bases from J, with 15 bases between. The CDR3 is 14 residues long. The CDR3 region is CASSGGAGITEAFF. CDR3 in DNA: TGTGCCAGCTCCGGGGGGGCGGGTATCACTGAAGCTTTCTTT.

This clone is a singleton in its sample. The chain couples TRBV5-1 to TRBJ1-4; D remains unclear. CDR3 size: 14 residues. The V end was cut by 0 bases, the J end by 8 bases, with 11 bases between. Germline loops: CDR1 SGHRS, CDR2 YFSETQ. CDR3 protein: CASSLGVIGEKLFF. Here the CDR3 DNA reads TGCGCCAGCAGCTTGGGGGTCATCGGGGAAAAACTGTTTTTT.

CDR3: CAISEGTESVAFF. The CDR3 DNA follows: TGTGCCATCAGTGAGGGTACGGAGTCTGTAGCTTTCTTT. The genes are TRBV10-3 and TRBJ1-1; D is uncertain. Germline V gene data show CDR1 as ENHRY and CDR2 as SYGVKD. Trimming stripped 2 bases from V and 10 bases from J, with 14 bases between. The CDR3 is made up of 13 amino acids.

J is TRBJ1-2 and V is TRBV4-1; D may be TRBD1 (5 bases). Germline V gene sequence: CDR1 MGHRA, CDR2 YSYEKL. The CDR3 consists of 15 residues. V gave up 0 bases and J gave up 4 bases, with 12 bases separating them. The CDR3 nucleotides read TGCGCCAGCAGCCAAGATCGTCAGGGCATCTATGGCTACACCTTC. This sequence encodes CASSQDRQGIYGYTF.

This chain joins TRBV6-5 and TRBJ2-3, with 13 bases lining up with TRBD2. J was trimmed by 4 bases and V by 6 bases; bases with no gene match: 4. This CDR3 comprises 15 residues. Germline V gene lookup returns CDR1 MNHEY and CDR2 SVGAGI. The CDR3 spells CASSRLAGGSDTQYF. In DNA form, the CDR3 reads TGTGCCAGCAGCAGACTAGCGGGAGGATCAGATACGCAGTATTTT.

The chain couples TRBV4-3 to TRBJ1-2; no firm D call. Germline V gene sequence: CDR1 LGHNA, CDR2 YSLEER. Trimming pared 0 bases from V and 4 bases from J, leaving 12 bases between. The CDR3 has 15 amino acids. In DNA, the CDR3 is TGCGCCAGCAGCCAAGAGGTCAGTTCGGGCTATGGCTACACCTTC. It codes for CASSQEVSSGYGYTF.

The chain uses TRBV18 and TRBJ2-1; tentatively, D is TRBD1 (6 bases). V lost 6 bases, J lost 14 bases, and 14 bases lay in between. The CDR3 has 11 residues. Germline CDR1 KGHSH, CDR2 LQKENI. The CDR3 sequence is CASSPGQWEFF. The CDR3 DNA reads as TGTGCCAGCTCCCCCGGACAGTGGGAGTTCTTC.

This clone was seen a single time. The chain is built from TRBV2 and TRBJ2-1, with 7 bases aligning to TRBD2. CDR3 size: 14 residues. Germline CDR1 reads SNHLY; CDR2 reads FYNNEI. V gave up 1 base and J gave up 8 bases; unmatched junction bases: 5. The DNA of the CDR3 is TGTGCCAGCAGTGAAGGCGGACTAGTCGATGAGCAGTTCTTC. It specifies CASSEGGLVDEQFF.

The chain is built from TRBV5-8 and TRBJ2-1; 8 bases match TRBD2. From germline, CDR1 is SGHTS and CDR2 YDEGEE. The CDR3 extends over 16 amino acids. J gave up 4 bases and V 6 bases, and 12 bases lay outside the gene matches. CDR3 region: CASTPLGAGAYNEQFF. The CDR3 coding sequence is TGTGCCAGCACCCCCTTGGGAGCGGGGGCGTACAATGAGCAGTTCTTC.

The CDR3 DNA follows: TGTGCCAGCACCCTATCTGGACAGGGCTACTACAATGAGCAGTTCTTC. This sequence encodes CASTLSGQGYYNEQFF. The chain joins TRBV27 to TRBJ2-1; TRBD1 matches at 8 bases. The CDR3 is 16 amino acids. V lost 7 bases and J lost 3; bases outside the gene matches: 11. Germline loops: CDR1 MNHEY, CDR2 SMNVEV (reference sequence).

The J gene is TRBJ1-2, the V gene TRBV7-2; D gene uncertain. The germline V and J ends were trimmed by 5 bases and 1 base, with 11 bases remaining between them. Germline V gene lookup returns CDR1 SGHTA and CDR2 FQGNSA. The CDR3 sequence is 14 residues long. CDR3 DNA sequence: TGTGCCAGCAGCGAGGATCCTTTTAACTATGGCTACACCTTC. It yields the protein CASSEDPFNYGYTF.

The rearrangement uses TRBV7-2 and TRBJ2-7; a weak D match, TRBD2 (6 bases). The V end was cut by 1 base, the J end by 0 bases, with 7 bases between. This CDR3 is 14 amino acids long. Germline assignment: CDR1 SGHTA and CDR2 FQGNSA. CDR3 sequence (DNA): TGTGCCAGCAGCTTAGGCGGGGCCTCCTACGAGCAGTACGTC. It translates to CASSLGGASYEQYV.

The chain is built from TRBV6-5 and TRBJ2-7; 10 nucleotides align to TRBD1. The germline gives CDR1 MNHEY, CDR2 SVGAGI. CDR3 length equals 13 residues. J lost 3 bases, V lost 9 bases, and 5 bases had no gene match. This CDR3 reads CASKRTGGYEQYV. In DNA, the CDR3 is TGTGCCAGTAAAAGGACAGGGGGCTACGAGCAGTACGTC.

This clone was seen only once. The DNA of the CDR3 is TGTGCCAGCACGCCAACACCTAACACCGGGGAGCTGTTTTTT. It specifies CASTPTPNTGELFF. V is TRBV18 and J is TRBJ2-2; unclear D gene. Germline V gene lookup returns CDR1 KGHSH and CDR2 LQKENI. The ends were cut back, 8 bases at V and 2 bases at J, with 12 bases in the middle. CDR3 size: 14 residues.

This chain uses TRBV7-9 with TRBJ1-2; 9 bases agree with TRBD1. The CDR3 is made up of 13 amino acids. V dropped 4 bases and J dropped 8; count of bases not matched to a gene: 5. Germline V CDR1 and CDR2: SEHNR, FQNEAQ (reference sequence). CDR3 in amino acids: CASSSGQGQGYTF. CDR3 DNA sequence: TGTGCCAGCAGCTCCGGACAGGGGCAAGGCTACACCTTC.

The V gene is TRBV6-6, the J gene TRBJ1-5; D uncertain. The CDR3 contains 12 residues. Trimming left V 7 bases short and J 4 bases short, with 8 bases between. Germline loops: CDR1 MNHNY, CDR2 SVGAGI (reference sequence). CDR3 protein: CASIGANQPQHF. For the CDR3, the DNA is TGTGCCAGCATTGGAGCGAATCAGCCCCAGCATTTT.